The entry that follows covers one T cell receptor (beta chain) sequence. Its specificity is not known. This sample is drawn from a study of monozygotic twins with inflammatory bowel disease. Overall study findings and caveats: Different T cell subtypes could not be distinguished.

Every single donor had an approximately 2.5 ml blood sample drawn. TCRdb reprocessed the 5' RACE reads and reports one entry per CDR3 protein, with no DNA. This table holds approximately 330,000 distinct CDR3 sequences. The CDR3 totals 14 residues. Germline V gives CDR1 SGHRS, CDR2 YFSETQ. The sample comprised blood. This TCR was sampled from a human donor with ulcerative colitis or Crohn's disease, or a healthy co-twin of an affected twin (not recorded which). The gene calls are TRBV5-1 and TRBJ2-3. CDR3 region: CASSLGPSTDTQYF.